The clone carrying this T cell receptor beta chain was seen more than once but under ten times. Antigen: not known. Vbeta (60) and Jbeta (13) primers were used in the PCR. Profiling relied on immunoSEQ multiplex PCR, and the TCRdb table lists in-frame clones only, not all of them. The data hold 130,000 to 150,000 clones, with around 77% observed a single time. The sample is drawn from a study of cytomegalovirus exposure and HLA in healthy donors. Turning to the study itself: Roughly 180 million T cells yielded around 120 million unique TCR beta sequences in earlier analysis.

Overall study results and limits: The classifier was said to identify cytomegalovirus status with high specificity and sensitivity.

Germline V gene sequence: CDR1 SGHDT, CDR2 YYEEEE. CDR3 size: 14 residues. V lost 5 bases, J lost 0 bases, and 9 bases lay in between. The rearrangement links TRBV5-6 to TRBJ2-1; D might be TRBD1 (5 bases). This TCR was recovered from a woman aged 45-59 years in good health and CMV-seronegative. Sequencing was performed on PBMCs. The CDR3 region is CASRPQGSYNEQFF. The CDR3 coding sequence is TGTGCCAGCAGGCCGCAGGGCTCCTACAATGAGCAGTTCTTC.